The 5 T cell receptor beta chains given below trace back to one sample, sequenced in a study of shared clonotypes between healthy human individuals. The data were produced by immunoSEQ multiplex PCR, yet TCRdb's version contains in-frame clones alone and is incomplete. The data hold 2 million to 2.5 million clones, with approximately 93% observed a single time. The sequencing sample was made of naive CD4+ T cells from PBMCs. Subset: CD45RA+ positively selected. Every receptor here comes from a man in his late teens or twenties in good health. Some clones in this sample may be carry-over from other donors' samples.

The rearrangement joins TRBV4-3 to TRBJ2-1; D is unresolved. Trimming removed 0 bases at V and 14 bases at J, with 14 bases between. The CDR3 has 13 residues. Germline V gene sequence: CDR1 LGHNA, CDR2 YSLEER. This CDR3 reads CASSQDRTGGKFF. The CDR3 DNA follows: TGCGCCAGCAGCCAAGATCGGACGGGCGGAAAGTTCTTC.

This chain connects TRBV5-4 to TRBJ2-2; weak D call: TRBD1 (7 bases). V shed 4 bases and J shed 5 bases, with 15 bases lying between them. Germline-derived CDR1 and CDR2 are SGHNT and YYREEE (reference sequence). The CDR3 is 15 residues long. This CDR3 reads CASSPGVTGTGELFF. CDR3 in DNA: TGTGCCAGCAGCCCGGGGGTGACAGGGACCGGGGAGCTGTTTTTT.

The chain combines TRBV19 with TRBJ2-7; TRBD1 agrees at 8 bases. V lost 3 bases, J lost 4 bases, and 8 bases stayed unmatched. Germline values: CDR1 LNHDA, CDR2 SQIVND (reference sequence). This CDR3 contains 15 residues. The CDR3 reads CASSIPRTGLYEQYF. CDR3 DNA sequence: TGTGCCAGTAGTATCCCCCGGACAGGGCTATACGAGCAGTACTTC.

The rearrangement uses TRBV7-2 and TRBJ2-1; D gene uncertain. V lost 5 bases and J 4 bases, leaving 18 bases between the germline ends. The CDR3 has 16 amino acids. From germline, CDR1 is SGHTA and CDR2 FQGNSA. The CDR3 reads CASSKFAGVGYNEQFF. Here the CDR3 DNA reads TGTGCCAGCAGCAAATTCGCCGGTGTTGGGTACAATGAGCAGTTCTTC.

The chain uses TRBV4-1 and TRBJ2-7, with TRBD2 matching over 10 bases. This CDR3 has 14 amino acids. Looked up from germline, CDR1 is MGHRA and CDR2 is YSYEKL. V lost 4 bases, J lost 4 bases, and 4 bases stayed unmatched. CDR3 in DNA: TGCGCCAGCAGCCGAGCGGGAGGGCCTTACGAGCAGTACTTC. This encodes CASSRAGGPYEQYF.